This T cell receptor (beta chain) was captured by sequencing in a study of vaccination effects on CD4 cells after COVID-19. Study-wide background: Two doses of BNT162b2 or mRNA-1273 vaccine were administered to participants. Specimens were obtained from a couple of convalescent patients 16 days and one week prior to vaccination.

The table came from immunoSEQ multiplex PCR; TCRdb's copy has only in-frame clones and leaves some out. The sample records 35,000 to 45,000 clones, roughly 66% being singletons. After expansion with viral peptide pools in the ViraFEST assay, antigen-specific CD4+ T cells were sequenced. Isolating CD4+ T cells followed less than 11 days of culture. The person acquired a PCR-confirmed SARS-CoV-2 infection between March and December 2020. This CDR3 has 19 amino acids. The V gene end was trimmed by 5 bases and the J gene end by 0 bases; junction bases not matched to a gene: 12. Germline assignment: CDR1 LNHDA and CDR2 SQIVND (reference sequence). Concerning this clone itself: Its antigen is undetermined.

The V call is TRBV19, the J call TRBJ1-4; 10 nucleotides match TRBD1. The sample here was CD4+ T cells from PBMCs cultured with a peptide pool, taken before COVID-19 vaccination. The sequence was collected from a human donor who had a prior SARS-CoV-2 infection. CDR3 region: CASSLQRTGGGPTNEKLFF. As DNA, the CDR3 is TGTGCCAGTAGTCTACAGCGGACAGGGGGGGGCCCAACTAATGAAAAACTGTTTTTT.